This is a list of T cell receptor beta chains from one sample in a study of blood T cell repertoires in COVID-19. Clones were sequenced by immunoSEQ multiplex PCR, and TCRdb holds only the in-frame ones, with some missing. Among approximately 120,000 clones listed, roughly 88% were seen once. The sample was peripheral blood. These receptors came from a woman of 80 years or more with acute or convalescent COVID-19. The CDR3 runs from the conserved cysteine through the conserved F or W. Each record gives: J gene, V gene, CDR3 protein.

j_call: TRBJ2-5
v_call: TRBV7-2
cdr3_aa: CASSLEARSQYF

j_call: TRBJ1-3
v_call: TRBV5-1
cdr3_aa: CASSLGTYGGSGNTIYF

j_call: TRBJ1-2
v_call: TRBV2
cdr3_aa: CASSRGTESYGYTF

j_call: TRBJ2-7
v_call: TRBV7-8
cdr3_aa: CASSLAGQGAPYEQYF

j_call: TRBJ2-1
v_call: TRBV5-4
cdr3_aa: CASSLAGGLYNEQFF

j_call: TRBJ2-1
v_call: TRBV7-9
cdr3_aa: CASSSPREIGNEQFF

j_call: TRBJ1-2
v_call: TRBV5-1
cdr3_aa: CASSLGTGSGYTF

j_call: TRBJ1-2
v_call: TRBV10-3
cdr3_aa: CAISVEGTDGYTF

j_call: TRBJ2-3
v_call: TRBV2
cdr3_aa: CASEGPLTSGSSTDTQYF

j_call: TRBJ2-7
v_call: TRBV7-8
cdr3_aa: CASSLERRGQGPYEQYF

j_call: TRBJ2-1
v_call: TRBV24-1
cdr3_aa: CATSDPTSNEQFF

j_call: TRBJ1-2
v_call: TRBV12-3/TRBV12-4
cdr3_aa: CASSFQSDYGYTF

j_call: TRBJ2-3
v_call: TRBV5-1
cdr3_aa: CASSLSGGPVTDTQYF

j_call: TRBJ1-5
v_call: TRBV5-6
cdr3_aa: CASSTRGHALSNQPQHF

j_call: TRBJ2-5
v_call: TRBV3-1/TRBV3-2
cdr3_aa: CASRKTSGDPGDQYF

j_call: TRBJ2-3
v_call: TRBV2
cdr3_aa: CASSREADTQYF

j_call: TRBJ2-5
v_call: TRBV20-1
cdr3_aa: CSAPSQETQYF

j_call: TRBJ1-1
v_call: TRBV5-1
cdr3_aa: CASSGRGGLNTEAFF

j_call: TRBJ1-2
v_call: TRBV2
cdr3_aa: CASSAINYGYTF

j_call: TRBJ2-3
v_call: TRBV3-1/TRBV3-2
cdr3_aa: CASSHREIFADTQYF

j_call: TRBJ2-5
v_call: TRBV28
cdr3_aa: CASSKQAPQETQYF

j_call: TRBJ2-5
v_call: TRBV5-1
cdr3_aa: CASHQPGLSQETQYF

j_call: TRBJ2-5
v_call: TRBV6-1
cdr3_aa: CASSEILYQETQYF

j_call: TRBJ1-2
v_call: TRBV7-3
cdr3_aa: CASSDGQGARGGYTF

j_call: TRBJ1-5
v_call: TRBV28
cdr3_aa: CASSPPLLSQGWQPQHF

j_call: TRBJ1-3
v_call: TRBV4-2
cdr3_aa: CASSQPAGQGSGNTIYF

j_call: TRBJ1-2
v_call: TRBV10-3
cdr3_aa: CAISDARYGYTF

j_call: TRBJ1-4
v_call: TRBV9
cdr3_aa: CASSTPGGGEKLFF

j_call: TRBJ1-5
v_call: TRBV19
cdr3_aa: CASSRTQGGGQPQHF

j_call: TRBJ1-1
v_call: TRBV6-5
cdr3_aa: CASRVDRAMNTEAFF

j_call: TRBJ2-2
v_call: TRBV5-1
cdr3_aa: CASSLESGGTGELFF

j_call: TRBJ1-2
v_call: TRBV7-2
cdr3_aa: CASSSGGRYGYTF

j_call: TRBJ2-3
v_call: TRBV21-1
cdr3_aa: CASSKFMSDRGDTQYF

j_call: TRBJ1-2
v_call: TRBV9
cdr3_aa: CASSVGPGHAIGGYTF

j_call: TRBJ2-7
v_call: TRBV11-3
cdr3_aa: CASSRGLAGYEQYF

j_call: TRBJ1-4
v_call: TRBV19
cdr3_aa: CASSLYRGANEKLFF

j_call: TRBJ1-3
v_call: TRBV9
cdr3_aa: CASSVGPPGNSGNTIYF

j_call: TRBJ1-2
v_call: TRBV21-1
cdr3_aa: CASDGYYGYTF

j_call: TRBJ2-7
v_call: TRBV4-2
cdr3_aa: CASSQGTTGAVFSYEQYF

j_call: TRBJ2-3
v_call: TRBV11-2
cdr3_aa: CASSLEGRSGRYF

j_call: TRBJ2-5
v_call: TRBV3-1/TRBV3-2
cdr3_aa: CASSVRTGGYRETQYF

j_call: TRBJ2-3
v_call: TRBV5-4
cdr3_aa: CASSLYLAGGLTDTQYF

j_call: TRBJ2-5
v_call: TRBV10-1
cdr3_aa: CASSTLAGGGTQYF

j_call: TRBJ1-2
v_call: TRBV4-2
cdr3_aa: CASSQDRSTGARYGYTF

j_call: TRBJ2-2
v_call: TRBV3-1/TRBV3-2
cdr3_aa: CASSLRGTTSKLFF

j_call: TRBJ2-5
v_call: TRBV7-9
cdr3_aa: CASSRRTGTGRQETQYF

j_call: TRBJ2-7
v_call: TRBV21-1
cdr3_aa: CASSKGETPPAHEQYF

j_call: TRBJ2-5
v_call: TRBV5-6
cdr3_aa: CASSRRQGREETQYF

j_call: TRBJ1-5
v_call: TRBV5-1
cdr3_aa: CASSLAGVSNQPQHF

j_call: TRBJ2-7
v_call: TRBV6-2/TRBV6-3
cdr3_aa: CASSYSMGTLIREQYF

j_call: TRBJ1-2
v_call: TRBV3-1/TRBV3-2
cdr3_aa: CASSQGQGANYGYTF

j_call: TRBJ2-7
v_call: TRBV18
cdr3_aa: CASSNSKYEQYF

j_call: TRBJ1-4
v_call: TRBV4-2
cdr3_aa: CASSPWKGKRDEKLFF

j_call: TRBJ2-7
v_call: TRBV4-1
cdr3_aa: CASSQEMGMGPVFGNYEQYF

j_call: TRBJ1-5
v_call: TRBV7-8
cdr3_aa: CASSPRDRGTYQPQHF

j_call: TRBJ2-1
v_call: TRBV5-8
cdr3_aa: CASSLGSSSYNEQFF

j_call: TRBJ2-1
v_call: TRBV9
cdr3_aa: CASSQAGGDEQFF